These T cell receptor beta chains were read from a single sample in a study of cytomegalovirus exposure and HLA in healthy donors. Clones were sequenced by immunoSEQ multiplex PCR, and TCRdb holds only the in-frame ones, with some missing. The sample gives approximately 220,000 clones, over 80% of which show up once; under 0.85% is in the top ten. The sample consisted of PBMCs. The source is a boy between 2 and 10 years old in good health and CMV-seronegative. Both conserved end residues are part of each CDR3. The D gene is left open where the match is weak.

d_call | j_call | v_call | cdr3_nt | cdr3_aa
NA | TRBJ1-1 | TRBV29-1 | TGCAGCTTCGTTGGAGGGGATAACACTGAAGCTTTCTTT | CSFVGGDNTEAFF
TRBD2 | TRBJ2-1 | TRBV27 | TGTGCCAGCAGAACCGCGGGGGCCTACAATGAGCAGTTCTTC | CASRTAGAYNEQFF
NA | TRBJ2-5 | TRBV29-1 | TGCAGCGTTGAGGAGGAAATCTCGTACTTC | CSVEEEISYF
NA | TRBJ2-7 | TRBV5-8 | TGTGCCAGCAGCTTCCGGTATACAGGATCCTACGAGCAGTACTTC | CASSFRYTGSYEQYF
TRBD2 | TRBJ2-1 | TRBV11-2 | TGTGCCAGCAGCTATACCCGAGCGGGGAGCTCCTACAATGAGCAGTTCTTC | CASSYTRAGSSYNEQFF
NA | TRBJ2-7 | TRBV11-1 | TGTGCCAGCAGCTTACTAGCCGGGGAGCAGTACTTC | CASSLLAGEQYF
NA | TRBJ1-2 | TRBV23-1 | TGCGCCAGCAGTCAATGCGATTTCCTCGGGACTAACTATGGCTACACCTTC | CASSQCDFLGTNYGYTF
NA | TRBJ1-1 | TRBV27 | TGTGCCAGCAGTTTAGGCCTGAACACTGAAGCTTTCTTT | CASSLGLNTEAFF
TRBD1 | TRBJ2-2 | TRBV5-4 | TGTGCCAGCAGCGCCGGGACAGGGGTCACCGGGGAGCTGTTTTTT | CASSAGTGVTGELFF
NA | TRBJ1-2 | TRBV30 | TGTGCCTGGAGTGTTTCACAGGGACGGGGCTACACCTTC | CAWSVSQGRGYTF
NA | TRBJ1-5 | TRBV12-5 | TGTGCTAGTGACCCAGGCTTTAGGCCCCAGCATTTT | CASDPGFRPQHF
TRBD1 | TRBJ1-5 | TRBV30 | TGTGCCTGCGTCACAGGGGATGCACAGCCCCAGCATTTT | CACVTGDAQPQHF
NA | TRBJ2-1 | TRBV6-6 | TGTGCCAGCAGTCAAGACAGGCTTTACAATGAGCAGTTCTTC | CASSQDRLYNEQFF
TRBD1 | TRBJ2-7 | TRBV6-5 | TGTGCCAGCAGTTATAGGGGACAGGGAATCAACGAGCAGTACTTC | CASSYRGQGINEQYF
NA | TRBJ2-6 | TRBV30 | TGTGCCTGGGAGGGGGGGGCCGGGGCCAACGTCCTGACTTTC | CAWEGGAGANVLTF
TRBD2 | TRBJ2-1 | TRBV7-2 | TGTGCCAGCAGCCCCCAGCGACTAGCGGGGGTGTACAATGAGCAGTTCTTC | CASSPQRLAGVYNEQFF
NA | TRBJ1-2 | TRBV9 | TGTGCCAGCAGCGTAGTAGTGGCCGCGGATGACTATGGCTACACCTTC | CASSVVVAADDYGYTF
NA | TRBJ1-2 | TRBV6-5 | TGTGCCAGCAGTTATCTCCCTGTGGGGGGTGGCTACACCTTC | CASSYLPVGGGYTF
TRBD2 | TRBJ2-1 | TRBV5-4 | TGTGCCAGCAGCTTGGCATTGGCGGGGGGTGGTGAGCAGTTCTTC | CASSLALAGGGEQFF
TRBD2 | TRBJ2-7 | TRBV4-1 | TGCGCCAGCAGCCAAGATACCGGGACTACCTACGAGCAGTACTTC | CASSQDTGTTYEQYF
NA | TRBJ2-1 | TRBV6-4 | TGTGCCAGCAGGAGTGGCGGGGGCCCCCCCCTTGAGCAGTTCTTC | CASRSGGGPPLEQFF
NA | TRBJ2-1 | TRBV11-1 | TGTGCCAGCAGCCCGAGCGGGCATGAGCAGTTCTTC | CASSPSGHEQFF
TRBD1 | TRBJ2-1 | TRBV15 | TGTGCCACCAGCAGGGACAGGGGTCTCAGCTCCTACAATGAGCAGTTCTTC | CATSRDRGLSSYNEQFF
TRBD1 | TRBJ2-6 | TRBV11-2 | TGTGCCAGCAGCTTAGTGGCAGGGGGTGGTGGGGCCAACGTCCTGACTTTC | CASSLVAGGGGANVLTF
TRBD2 | TRBJ2-7 | TRBV11-2 | TGTGCCAGCAGCTCGACCCTGGGCCTAGCGGACTACGAGCAGTACTTC | CASSSTLGLADYEQYF
TRBD1 | TRBJ2-3 | TRBV5-1 | TGCGCCAGCAGCCTCGGGACAGGGATTGTCGATACGCAGTATTTT | CASSLGTGIVDTQYF
NA | TRBJ1-3 | TRBV28 | TGTGCCAGCTATAGCGGGCGGGCTTCAGAAGGAAACACCATATATTTT | CASYSGRASEGNTIYF